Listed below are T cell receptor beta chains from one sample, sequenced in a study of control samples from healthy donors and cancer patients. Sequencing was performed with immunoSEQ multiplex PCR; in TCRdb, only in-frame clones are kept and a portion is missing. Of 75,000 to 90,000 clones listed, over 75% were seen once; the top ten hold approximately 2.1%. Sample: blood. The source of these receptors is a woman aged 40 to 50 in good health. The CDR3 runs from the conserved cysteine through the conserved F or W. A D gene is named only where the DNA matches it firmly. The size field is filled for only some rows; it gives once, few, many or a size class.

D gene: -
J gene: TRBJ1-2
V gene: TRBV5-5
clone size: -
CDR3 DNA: TGTGCCAGCAGCTTTCTTCCGGGGGCTGACGGGGGCTACACCTTC
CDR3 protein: CASSFLPGADGGYTF

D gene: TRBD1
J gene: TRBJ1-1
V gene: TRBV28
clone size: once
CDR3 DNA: TGTGCCAGCAGTTCCCCTGGGACAGGGTTCACTGAAGCTTTCTTT
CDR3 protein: CASSSPGTGFTEAFF

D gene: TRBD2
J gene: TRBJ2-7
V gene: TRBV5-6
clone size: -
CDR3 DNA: TGTGCCAGCAGCTCAAGCGGGGGGGCTGGCGAGCAGTACTTC
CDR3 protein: CASSSSGGAGEQYF

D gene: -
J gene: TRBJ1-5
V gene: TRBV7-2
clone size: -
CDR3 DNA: TGTGCCAGCAGCTTCACGGGGGTTAGCAATCAGCCCCAGCATTTT
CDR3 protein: CASSFTGVSNQPQHF

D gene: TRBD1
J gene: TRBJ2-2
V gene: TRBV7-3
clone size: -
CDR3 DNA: TGTGCCAGCAGGACCGGGACAGGGAACACCGGGGAGCTGTTTTTT
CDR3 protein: CASRTGTGNTGELFF

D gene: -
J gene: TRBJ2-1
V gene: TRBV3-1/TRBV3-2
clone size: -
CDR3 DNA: TGTGCCAGCCCCTCCAGGGAGAGGGGCGATGAGCAGTTCTTC
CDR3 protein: CASPSRERGDEQFF

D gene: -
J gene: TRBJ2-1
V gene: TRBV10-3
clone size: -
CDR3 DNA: TGTGCCATCAGTGAGTCGAACAGTGAGCAGTTCTTC
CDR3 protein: CAISESNSEQFF

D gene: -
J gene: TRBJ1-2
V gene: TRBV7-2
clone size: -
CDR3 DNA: TGTGCCAGCACGGCTGGCAGACCATTTAACTATGGCTACACCTTC
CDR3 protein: CASTAGRPFNYGYTF

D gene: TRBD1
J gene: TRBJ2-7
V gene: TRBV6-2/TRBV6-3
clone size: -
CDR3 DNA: TGTGCCAGCAGTTACCAGTCCCGGGACAGTTTACCGGAGCAGTACTTC
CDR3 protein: CASSYQSRDSLPEQYF

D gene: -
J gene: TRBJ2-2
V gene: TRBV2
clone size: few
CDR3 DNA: TGTGCCAGCAGTGATAGGGACACCGGGGAGCTGTTTTTT
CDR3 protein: CASSDRDTGELFF

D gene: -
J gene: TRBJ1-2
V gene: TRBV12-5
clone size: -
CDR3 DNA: TGTGCTAGTGGTTTGCAAGGGACGAGGGGCTACACCTTC
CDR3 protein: CASGLQGTRGYTF

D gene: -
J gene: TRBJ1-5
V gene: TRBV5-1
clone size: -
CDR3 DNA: TGCGCCAGCAGCTTGATGGGAAATCAGCCCCAGCATTTT
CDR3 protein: CASSLMGNQPQHF

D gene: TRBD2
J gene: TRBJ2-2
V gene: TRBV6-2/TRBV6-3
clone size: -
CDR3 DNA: TGTGCCAGCAGCGATCGTCCTACTAGCGGGGGGAACACCGGGGAGCTGTTTTTT
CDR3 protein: CASSDRPTSGGNTGELFF

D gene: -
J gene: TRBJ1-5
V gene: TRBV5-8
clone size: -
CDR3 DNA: TGTGCCAGCAGCCCCAGGGTAGGCCAGATGGGCAATCAGCCCCAGCATTTT
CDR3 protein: CASSPRVGQMGNQPQHF

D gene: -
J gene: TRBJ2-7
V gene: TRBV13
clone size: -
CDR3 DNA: TGTGCCAGCAGCTCACAGGGAATCTACGAGCAGTACTTC
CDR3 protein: CASSSQGIYEQYF

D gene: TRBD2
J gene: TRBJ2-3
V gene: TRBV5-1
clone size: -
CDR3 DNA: TGCGCCAGCAGCCCGGCGGGGGGAGATACGCAGTATTTT
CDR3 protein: CASSPAGGDTQYF

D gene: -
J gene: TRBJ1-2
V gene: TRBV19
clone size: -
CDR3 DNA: TGTGCCAGTAGAGGCGACTACTATGGCTACACCTTC
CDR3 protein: CASRGDYYGYTF

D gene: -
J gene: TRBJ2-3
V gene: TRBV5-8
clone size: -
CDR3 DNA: TGTGCCAGCAGCCAACAGCCCACAGATACGCAGTATTTT
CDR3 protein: CASSQQPTDTQYF

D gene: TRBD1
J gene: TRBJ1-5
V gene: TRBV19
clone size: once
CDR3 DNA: TGTGCCAGTAGAAAAGGGACAGGGGGACGCCTAGGCAATCAGCCCCAGCATTTT
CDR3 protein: CASRKGTGGRLGNQPQHF

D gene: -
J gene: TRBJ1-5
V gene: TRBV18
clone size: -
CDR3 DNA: TGTGCCAGCTCACCAGGCAGGGGTGAGAATCAGCCCCAGCATTTT
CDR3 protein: CASSPGRGENQPQHF

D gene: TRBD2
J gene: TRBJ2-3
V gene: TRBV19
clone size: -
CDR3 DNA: TGTGCCAGTAGTGTCCTAGCGGGAGGCACAGATACGCAGTATTTT
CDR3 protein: CASSVLAGGTDTQYF

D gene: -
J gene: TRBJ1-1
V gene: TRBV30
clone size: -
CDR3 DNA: TGTGCCTGGAGTGAGATGAAGAACACTGAAGCTTTCTTT
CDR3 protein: CAWSEMKNTEAFF

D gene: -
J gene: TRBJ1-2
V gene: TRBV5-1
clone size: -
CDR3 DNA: TGCGCCAGCAGCTTGCAGGTTAGCTATGGCTACACCTTC
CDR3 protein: CASSLQVSYGYTF

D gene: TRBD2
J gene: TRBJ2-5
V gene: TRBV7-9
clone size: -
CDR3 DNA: TGTGCCAGCAGCTTGCCGGGGACTAGCGGGGGGCAAGAGACCCAGTACTTC
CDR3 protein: CASSLPGTSGGQETQYF

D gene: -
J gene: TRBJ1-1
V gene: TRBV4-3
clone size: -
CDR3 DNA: TGCGCCAGCAGCCAAGAGTTCAGGGGAGTCACTGAAGCTTTCTTT
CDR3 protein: CASSQEFRGVTEAFF

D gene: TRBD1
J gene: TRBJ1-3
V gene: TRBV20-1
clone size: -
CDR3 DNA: TGCAGTGCTAGTCGGTGGGACAGGGAGGACACCATATATTTT
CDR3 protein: CSASRWDREDTIYF

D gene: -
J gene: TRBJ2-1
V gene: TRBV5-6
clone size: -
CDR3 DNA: TGTGCCAGCAGCTTGGAAGGGAATGAGCAGTTCTTC
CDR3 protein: CASSLEGNEQFF

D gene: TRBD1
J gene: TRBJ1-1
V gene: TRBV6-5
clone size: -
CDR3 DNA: TGTGCCAGCAGAGCAGGGGGAATGAACACTGAAGCTTTCTTT
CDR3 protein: CASRAGGMNTEAFF

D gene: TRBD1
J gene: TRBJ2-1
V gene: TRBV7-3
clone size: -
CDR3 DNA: TGTGCCAGCAGTCGGGACAGCCAGTACAATGAGCAGTTCTTC
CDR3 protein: CASSRDSQYNEQFF

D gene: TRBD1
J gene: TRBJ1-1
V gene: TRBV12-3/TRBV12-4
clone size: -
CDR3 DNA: TGTGCCAGCAGCGAGGACAGGGTTAAAGCTTTCTTT
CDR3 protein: CASSEDRVKAFF

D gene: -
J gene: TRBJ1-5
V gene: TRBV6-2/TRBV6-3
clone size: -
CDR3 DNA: TGTGCCAGCAGTTACCCCTTGGGATCGGGAAGCAATCAGCCCCAGCATTTT
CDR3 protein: CASSYPLGSGSNQPQHF

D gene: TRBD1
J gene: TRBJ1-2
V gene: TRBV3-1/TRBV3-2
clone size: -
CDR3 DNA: TGTGCCAGCAGCTTCCACAGGGGGCGTAGCTATGGCTACACCTTC
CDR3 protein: CASSFHRGRSYGYTF

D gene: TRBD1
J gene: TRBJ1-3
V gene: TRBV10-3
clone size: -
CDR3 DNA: TGTGCCATCAGTGCCCGGACAGGCGGTGGAAACACCATATATTTT
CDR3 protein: CAISARTGGGNTIYF

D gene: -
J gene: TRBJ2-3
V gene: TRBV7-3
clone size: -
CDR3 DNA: TGTGCCAGCAGCTTAGCAAGCGCGGATACGCAGTATTTT
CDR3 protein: CASSLASADTQYF

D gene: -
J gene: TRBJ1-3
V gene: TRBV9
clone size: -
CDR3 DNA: TGTGCCAGCAGCGTCGACGTCAAAGGAAACACCATATATTTT
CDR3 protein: CASSVDVKGNTIYF

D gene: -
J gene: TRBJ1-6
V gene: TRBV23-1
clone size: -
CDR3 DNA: TGCGCCAGCAGTTTCGCGGGCAGGGTCTCCTATAATTCACCCCTCCACTTT
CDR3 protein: CASSFAGRVSYNSPLHF

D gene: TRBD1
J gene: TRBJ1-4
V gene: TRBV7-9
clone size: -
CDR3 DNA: TGTGCCAGCAGCACACAGGGGGGAGGGAGTGAAAAACTGTTTTTT
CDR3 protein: CASSTQGGGSEKLFF

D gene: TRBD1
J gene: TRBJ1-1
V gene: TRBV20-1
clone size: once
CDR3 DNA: TGCAGTGCCTATGGGACAGGAGCTTTCTTT
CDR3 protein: CSAYGTGAFF

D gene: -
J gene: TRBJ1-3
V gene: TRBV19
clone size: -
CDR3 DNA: TGTGCCAGTAGAGACCGAAGCTCTGGAAACACCATATATTTT
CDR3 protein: CASRDRSSGNTIYF

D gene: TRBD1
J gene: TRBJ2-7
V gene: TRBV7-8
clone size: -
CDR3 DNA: TGTGCCAGCAGCTTCGGACAGGGTCAAAGGTCCTACGAGCAGTACTTC
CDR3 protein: CASSFGQGQRSYEQYF

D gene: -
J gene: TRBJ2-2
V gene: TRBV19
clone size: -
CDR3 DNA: TGTGCCAGTAGTATAGGCGGAGGGGGGAACACCGGGGAGCTGTTTTTT
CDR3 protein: CASSIGGGGNTGELFF

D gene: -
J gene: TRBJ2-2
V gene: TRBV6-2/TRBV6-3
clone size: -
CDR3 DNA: TGTGCCAGCAGTTACAGGGAAGGGGCCGGGGAGCTGTTTTTT
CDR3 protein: CASSYREGAGELFF

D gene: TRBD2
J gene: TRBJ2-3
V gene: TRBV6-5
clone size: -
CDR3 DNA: TGTGCCAGCAGTTACTCGGGGGGGAGGGCAGATACGCAGTATTTT
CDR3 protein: CASSYSGGRADTQYF

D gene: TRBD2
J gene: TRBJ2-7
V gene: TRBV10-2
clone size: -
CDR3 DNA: TGCGCCAGCAGATCAAGCGGGGGGTTGGGCGAGCAGTACTTC
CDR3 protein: CASRSSGGLGEQYF

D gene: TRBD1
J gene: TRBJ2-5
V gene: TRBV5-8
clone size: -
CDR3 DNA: TGTGCCAGCACCGTTTGGACAGGGGAGACCCAGTACTTC
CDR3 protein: CASTVWTGETQYF

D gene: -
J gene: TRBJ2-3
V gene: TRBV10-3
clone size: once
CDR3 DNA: TGTGCCATCAGTGAACAGTCTTCTCCCACCACAGATACGCAGTATTTT
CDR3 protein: CAISEQSSPTTDTQYF

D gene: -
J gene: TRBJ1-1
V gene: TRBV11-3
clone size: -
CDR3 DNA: TGTGCCAGCAGCGGCGGGGGGCCAAACACTGAAGCTTTCTTT
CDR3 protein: CASSGGGPNTEAFF

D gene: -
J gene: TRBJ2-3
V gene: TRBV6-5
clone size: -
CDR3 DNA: TGTGCCAGCAGTTACGGACAGCCCAGCACAGATACGCAGTATTTT
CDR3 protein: CASSYGQPSTDTQYF

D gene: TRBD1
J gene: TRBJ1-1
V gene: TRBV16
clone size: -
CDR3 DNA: TGTGCCAGCAGCCACCGATCTACAGGGGGCATCGCTGAAGCTTTCTTT
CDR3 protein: CASSHRSTGGIAEAFF

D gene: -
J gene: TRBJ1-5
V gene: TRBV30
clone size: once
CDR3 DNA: TGTGCCTGGAGTGTACCAGGGCTGGGGTATCCCCAGCATTTT
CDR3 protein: CAWSVPGLGYPQHF

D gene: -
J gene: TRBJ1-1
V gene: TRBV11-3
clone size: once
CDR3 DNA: TGTGCCAGCAGCCCTAAAGTGAGGGGGAACACTGAAGCTTTCTTT
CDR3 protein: CASSPKVRGNTEAFF

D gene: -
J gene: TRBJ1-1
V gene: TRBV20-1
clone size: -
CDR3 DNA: TGCAGTGCTAGCGGAGGGTTTGAAGCTTTCTTT
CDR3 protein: CSASGGFEAFF

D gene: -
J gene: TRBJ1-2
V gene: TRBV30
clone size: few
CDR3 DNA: TGTGCCTGGAGTGTACAACGGTCAGGGAGCCTTTCCTATGGCTACACCTTC
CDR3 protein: CAWSVQRSGSLSYGYTF